Sequencing of this TCR beta chain was carried out in a study of blood T cell repertoires in COVID-19. Turning to the study itself: Samples taken during acute and convalescent COVID-19 were collected in the United States, Italy and Spain. In each case, the material was cDNA or gDNA derived from T cells, B-cell-depleted T cells, or PBMCs.

In the authors' workflow: How many nucleated cells were present was estimated from reference gene primer amplification. The method was immunoSEQ multiplex PCR; TCRdb's version includes in-frame clones alone and lacks a portion of them. The V and J calls and clone size were taken over from that table, and D and trimming were inferred from the DNA. The table lists 150,000 to 200,000 clones, 80% of them singletons. The receptor was derived from a man between 60 and 70 years old with acute or convalescent COVID-19. Material for sequencing was peripheral blood.

CDR3 DNA sequence: TGTGCCAGCAGCCCAGATGGACTAGCGGGAGGCTACGAGCAGTACTTC. Encoded protein: CASSPDGLAGGYEQYF. The gene calls are TRBV14 and TRBJ2-7; 14 positions match TRBD2. The trim removed 4 bases at V and 3 bases at J, leaving 5 bases unmatched. The germline V gene encodes CDR1 SGHDN and CDR2 FVKESK. The CDR3 is 16 residues long.